This is a list of T cell receptor beta chains from one sample in a study of a mutant IDH1 vaccine in newly diagnosed glioma. Some clones are missing from TCRdb's copy, which holds only in-frame ones; the method was immunoSEQ multiplex PCR. The data show some 26,000 clones, approximately 80% seen once. These receptors' targets are unknown. The sequencing here drew on PBMCs, taken from a glioma patient whose treatment included an IDH1 peptide vaccine. The origin of the receptors is a woman aged 25 to 39 with glioma. The CDR3 runs from the conserved cysteine through the conserved F or W. The D gene is left open where the match is weak. Expanded clones are given a class, and other clones once, few, many or no size at all.

d_call: NA; j_call: TRBJ1-2; v_call: TRBV7-3; clone_size: few; cdr3_nt: TGTGCCAGCAGCTTAAATGGGATCTATGGCTACACCTTC; cdr3_aa: CASSLNGIYGYTF
d_call: NA; j_call: TRBJ1-5; v_call: TRBV2; clone_size: once; cdr3_nt: TGTGCCAGCAGGGGTAAAGGGTTTGAGCAGCCCCAGCATTTT; cdr3_aa: CASRGKGFEQPQHF
d_call: NA; j_call: TRBJ1-2; v_call: TRBV6-6; clone_size: NA; cdr3_nt: TGTGCCAGCAGTTACACCTTCAACTATGGCTACACCTTC; cdr3_aa: CASSYTFNYGYTF
d_call: TRBD1; j_call: TRBJ1-4; v_call: TRBV5-1; clone_size: NA; cdr3_nt: TGCGCCAGCAGCCGGGACAGGGGATCTAATGAAAAACTGTTTTTT; cdr3_aa: CASSRDRGSNEKLFF
d_call: NA; j_call: TRBJ2-7; v_call: TRBV5-1; clone_size: NA; cdr3_nt: TGCGCCAGCAGCTTGGTTGGGGGCACCTACGAGCAGTACTTC; cdr3_aa: CASSLVGGTYEQYF
d_call: NA; j_call: TRBJ2-1; v_call: TRBV5-1; clone_size: once; cdr3_nt: TGCGCCAGCAGCAGTGTTCAGGGTTCCTACAATGAGCAGTTCTTC; cdr3_aa: CASSSVQGSYNEQFF
d_call: TRBD1; j_call: TRBJ2-3; v_call: TRBV19; clone_size: NA; cdr3_nt: TGTGCCAGTAGTCCGGGCAGGGGGACAACAGATACGCAGTATTTT; cdr3_aa: CASSPGRGTTDTQYF
d_call: NA; j_call: TRBJ1-2; v_call: TRBV6-1; clone_size: NA; cdr3_nt: TGTGCCAGCAGTGACCGGAAAGGAGGCTACACCTTC; cdr3_aa: CASSDRKGGYTF
d_call: NA; j_call: TRBJ1-2; v_call: TRBV14; clone_size: NA; cdr3_nt: TGTGCCAGCAGCCAATTAGACAGATTCTATGGCTACACCTTC; cdr3_aa: CASSQLDRFYGYTF
d_call: NA; j_call: TRBJ2-7; v_call: TRBV7-9; clone_size: NA; cdr3_nt: TGTGCCAGCAGCTCTGTAGGGGAGCAGTACTTC; cdr3_aa: CASSSVGEQYF
d_call: TRBD1; j_call: TRBJ2-3; v_call: TRBV25-1; clone_size: NA; cdr3_nt: TGTGCCAGCGGACAGGGGACGGATACGCAGTATTTT; cdr3_aa: CASGQGTDTQYF
d_call: NA; j_call: TRBJ2-7; v_call: TRBV9; clone_size: NA; cdr3_nt: TGTGCCAGCAGCGTGGACAGAAATTCCTACGAGCAGTACTTC; cdr3_aa: CASSVDRNSYEQYF
d_call: TRBD1; j_call: TRBJ1-5; v_call: TRBV19; clone_size: NA; cdr3_nt: TGTGCCAGTGGGGACAGGGCTGGCAATCAGCCCCAGCATTTT; cdr3_aa: CASGDRAGNQPQHF
d_call: NA; j_call: TRBJ2-5; v_call: TRBV2; clone_size: NA; cdr3_nt: TGTGCCAGCAGAGCCACCGGGACACCTCAAGAGACCCAGTACTTC; cdr3_aa: CASRATGTPQETQYF
d_call: NA; j_call: TRBJ1-1; v_call: TRBV4-1; clone_size: NA; cdr3_nt: TGCGCCAGCAGCCCGGACAGTTACACTGAAGCTTTCTTT; cdr3_aa: CASSPDSYTEAFF
d_call: NA; j_call: TRBJ1-2; v_call: TRBV29-1; clone_size: once; cdr3_nt: TGCAGCGTTGAAGTACCGGGGAGCTACACCTTC; cdr3_aa: CSVEVPGSYTF
d_call: NA; j_call: TRBJ2-1; v_call: TRBV2; clone_size: NA; cdr3_nt: TGTGCCAGCAACCTCCAACGACCGGGCAATGAGCAGTTCTTC; cdr3_aa: CASNLQRPGNEQFF
d_call: NA; j_call: TRBJ2-7; v_call: TRBV6-1; clone_size: NA; cdr3_nt: TGTGCCAGCAGTGAATGGGGGCACGAGCAGTACTTC; cdr3_aa: CASSEWGHEQYF
d_call: TRBD2; j_call: TRBJ2-5; v_call: TRBV5-1; clone_size: NA; cdr3_nt: TGCGCCAGCAGCTTGGGGGGGGGAAAAATCGAGACCCAGTACTTC; cdr3_aa: CASSLGGGKIETQYF
d_call: NA; j_call: TRBJ1-1; v_call: TRBV18; clone_size: NA; cdr3_nt: TGTGCCAGCTCCGGCAGGAGCATGAACACTGAAGCTTTCTTT; cdr3_aa: CASSGRSMNTEAFF
d_call: NA; j_call: TRBJ2-7; v_call: TRBV19; clone_size: once; cdr3_nt: TGTGCCAGTAGCCTCAGGGCAGGAGTCTACGAGCAGTACTTC; cdr3_aa: CASSLRAGVYEQYF
d_call: NA; j_call: TRBJ2-6; v_call: TRBV5-1; clone_size: NA; cdr3_nt: TGCGCCAGCAGCTTGAGATTGGGCAGGGAAGGGACTGTCGGTGGGGCCAACGTCCTGACTTTC; cdr3_aa: CASSLRLGREGTVGGANVLTF
d_call: NA; j_call: TRBJ1-1; v_call: TRBV25-1; clone_size: few; cdr3_nt: TGTGCCAGCAGAACCGAATACACGAACACTGAAGCTTTCTTT; cdr3_aa: CASRTEYTNTEAFF
d_call: NA; j_call: TRBJ2-5; v_call: TRBV6-1; clone_size: NA; cdr3_nt: TGTGCCAGCAGTAAAGGGACTGTACAAGAGACCCAGTACTTC; cdr3_aa: CASSKGTVQETQYF
d_call: TRBD1; j_call: TRBJ2-3; v_call: TRBV5-1; clone_size: NA; cdr3_nt: TGCGCCAGCAGCTTATCTGACAGGGAGCAGTATTTT; cdr3_aa: CASSLSDREQYF
d_call: NA; j_call: TRBJ2-5; v_call: TRBV5-1; clone_size: once; cdr3_nt: TGCGCCAGCAGCTTGGATCTAGAGACCCAGTACTTC; cdr3_aa: CASSLDLETQYF
d_call: TRBD2; j_call: TRBJ2-7; v_call: TRBV5-1; clone_size: NA; cdr3_nt: TGCGCCAGCAGCCCGCTGGCGGGGGGCCCCTCCTACGAGCAGTACTTC; cdr3_aa: CASSPLAGGPSYEQYF
d_call: NA; j_call: TRBJ1-1; v_call: TRBV19; clone_size: NA; cdr3_nt: TGTGCCAGTAGTATGAATGAGGTGGCTTTCTTT; cdr3_aa: CASSMNEVAFF
d_call: NA; j_call: TRBJ1-1; v_call: TRBV19; clone_size: NA; cdr3_nt: TGTGCCAGTAGTATATTTCCCTTCGGGGGCACTGAAGCTTTCTTT; cdr3_aa: CASSIFPFGGTEAFF
d_call: NA; j_call: TRBJ1-2; v_call: TRBV10-1; clone_size: few; cdr3_nt: TGCGCCAGCAGTGCTACAGGGAACTATGGCTACACCTTC; cdr3_aa: CASSATGNYGYTF
d_call: NA; j_call: TRBJ2-5; v_call: TRBV13; clone_size: once; cdr3_nt: TGTGCCAGCAGCAATAGTAGGCTGGGACAGACCCAGTACTTC; cdr3_aa: CASSNSRLGQTQYF
d_call: TRBD1; j_call: TRBJ1-1; v_call: TRBV5-1; clone_size: NA; cdr3_nt: TGCGCCAGCAGCTTGGGACAGGGGGCGCGTAACACTGAAGCTTTCTTT; cdr3_aa: CASSLGQGARNTEAFF